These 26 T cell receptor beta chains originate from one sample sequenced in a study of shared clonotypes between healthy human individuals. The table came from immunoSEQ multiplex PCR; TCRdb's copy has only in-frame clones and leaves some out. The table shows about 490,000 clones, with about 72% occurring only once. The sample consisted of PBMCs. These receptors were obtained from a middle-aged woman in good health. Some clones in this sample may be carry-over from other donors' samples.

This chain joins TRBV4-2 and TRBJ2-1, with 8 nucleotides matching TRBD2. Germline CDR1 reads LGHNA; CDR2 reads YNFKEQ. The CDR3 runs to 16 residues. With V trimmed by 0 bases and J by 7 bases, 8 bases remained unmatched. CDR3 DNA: TGTGCCAGCAGCCAAGAGATACTAGCGGAGCCGAATGAGCAGTTCTTC. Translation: CASSQEILAEPNEQFF.

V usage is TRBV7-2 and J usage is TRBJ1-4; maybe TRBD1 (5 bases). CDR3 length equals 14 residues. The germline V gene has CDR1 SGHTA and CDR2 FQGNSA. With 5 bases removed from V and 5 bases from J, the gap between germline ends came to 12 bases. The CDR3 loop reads CASSQGLRNEKLFF. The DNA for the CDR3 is TGTGCCAGCAGCCAGGGACTGCGAAATGAAAAACTGTTTTTT.

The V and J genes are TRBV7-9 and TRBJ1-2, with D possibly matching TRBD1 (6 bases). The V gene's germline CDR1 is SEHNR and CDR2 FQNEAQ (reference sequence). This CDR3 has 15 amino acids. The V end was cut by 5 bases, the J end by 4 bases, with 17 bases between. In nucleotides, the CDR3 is TGTGCCAGCAGCCCATCCCCTGCCAGGGGCTATGGCTACACCTTC. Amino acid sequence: CASSPSPARGYGYTF.

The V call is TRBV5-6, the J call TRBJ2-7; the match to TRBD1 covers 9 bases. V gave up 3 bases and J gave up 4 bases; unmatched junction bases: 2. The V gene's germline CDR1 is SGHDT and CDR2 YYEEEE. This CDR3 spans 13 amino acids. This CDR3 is CASSSTGGYEQYF. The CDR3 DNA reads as TGTGCCAGCAGCTCGACAGGGGGTTACGAGCAGTACTTC.

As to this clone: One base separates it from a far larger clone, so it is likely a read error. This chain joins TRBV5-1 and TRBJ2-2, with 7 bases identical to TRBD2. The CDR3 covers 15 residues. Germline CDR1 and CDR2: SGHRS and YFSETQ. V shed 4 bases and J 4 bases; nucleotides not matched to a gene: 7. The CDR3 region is CASSQTSLCTGELFF. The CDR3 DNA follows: TGCGCCAGCAGCCAGACTAGCCTCTGCACCGGGGAGCTGTTTTTT.

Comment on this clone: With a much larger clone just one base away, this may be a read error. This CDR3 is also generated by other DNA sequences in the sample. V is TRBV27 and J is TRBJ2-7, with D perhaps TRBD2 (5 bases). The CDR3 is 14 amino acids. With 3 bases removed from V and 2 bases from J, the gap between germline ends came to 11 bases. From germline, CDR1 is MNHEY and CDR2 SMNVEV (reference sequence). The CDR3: CASSLGGGTYEQYF. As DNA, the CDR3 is TGTGCCAGCAGTTTGGGCGGAGGCACCTACGAGCAGTACTTC.

CDR3 coding DNA: TGTGCCAGCAGCGTGTTCCGGGACACGTTCCAAGAGACCCAGTACTTC. Its protein product is CASSVFRDTFQETQYF. This chain joins TRBV9 and TRBJ2-5; D might be TRBD1 (6 bases). Germline V gene sequence: CDR1 SGDLS, CDR2 YYNGEE. V lost 2 bases and J lost 1, with 15 bases in between. This CDR3 is built from 16 residues.

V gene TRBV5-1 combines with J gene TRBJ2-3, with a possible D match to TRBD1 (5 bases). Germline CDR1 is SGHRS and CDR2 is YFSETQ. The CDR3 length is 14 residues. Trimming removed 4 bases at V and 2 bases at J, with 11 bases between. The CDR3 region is CASSDQGNTDTQYF. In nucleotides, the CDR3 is TGCGCCAGCAGCGACCAGGGAAACACAGATACGCAGTATTTT.

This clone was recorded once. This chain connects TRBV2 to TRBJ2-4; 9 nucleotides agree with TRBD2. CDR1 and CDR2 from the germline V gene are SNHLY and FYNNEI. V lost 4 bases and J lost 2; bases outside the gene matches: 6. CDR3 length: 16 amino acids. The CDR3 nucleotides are TGTGCCAGCAGTGTAACAAGCGGGAGGACCAAAAACATTCAGTACTTC. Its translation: CASSVTSGRTKNIQYF.

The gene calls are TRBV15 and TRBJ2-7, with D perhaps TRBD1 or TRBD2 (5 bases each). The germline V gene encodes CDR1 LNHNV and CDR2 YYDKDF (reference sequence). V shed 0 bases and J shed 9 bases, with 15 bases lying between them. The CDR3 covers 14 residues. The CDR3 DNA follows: TGTGCCACCAGCAGAGATCGGGGCTCCGCAACGCAGTACTTC. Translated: CATSRDRGSATQYF. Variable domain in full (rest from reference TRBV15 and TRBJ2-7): DAMVIQNPRYQVTQFGKPVTLSCSQTLNHNVMYWYQQKSSQAPKLLFHYYDKDFNNEADTPDNFQSRRPNTSFCFLDIRSPGLGDTAMYLCATSRDRGSATQYFGPGTRLTVT.

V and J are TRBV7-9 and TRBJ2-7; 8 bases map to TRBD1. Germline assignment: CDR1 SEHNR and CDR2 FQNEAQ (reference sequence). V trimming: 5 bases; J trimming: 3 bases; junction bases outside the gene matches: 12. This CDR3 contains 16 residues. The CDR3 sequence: CASSHLRAGGFYEQYF. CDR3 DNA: TGTGCCAGCAGCCACCTTAGGGCAGGGGGCTTCTACGAGCAGTACTTC.

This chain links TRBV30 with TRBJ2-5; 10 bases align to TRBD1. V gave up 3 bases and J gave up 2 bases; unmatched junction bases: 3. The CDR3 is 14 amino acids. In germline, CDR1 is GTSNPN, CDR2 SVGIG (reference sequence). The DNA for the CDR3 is TGTGCCTGGAGGCCGGGACAGGGGCAAGAGACCCAGTACTTC. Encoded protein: CAWRPGQGQETQYF. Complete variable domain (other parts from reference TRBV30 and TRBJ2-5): SQTIHQWPATLVQPVGSPLSLECTVEGTSNPNLYWYRQAAGRGLQLLFYSVGIGQISSEVPQNLSASRPQDRQFILSSKKLLLSDSGFYLCAWRPGQGQETQYFGPGTRLLVL.

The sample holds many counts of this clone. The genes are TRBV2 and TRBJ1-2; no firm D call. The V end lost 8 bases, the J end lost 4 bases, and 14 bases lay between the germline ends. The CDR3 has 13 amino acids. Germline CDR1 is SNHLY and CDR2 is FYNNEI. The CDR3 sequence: CASRIAAVYGYTF. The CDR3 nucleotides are TGTGCCAGCCGGATAGCGGCGGTCTATGGCTACACCTTC.

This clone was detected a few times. The CDR3: CASSQWTSGTPGEQYF. CDR3 DNA: TGTGCCAGCAGCCAGTGGACTAGCGGGACGCCGGGGGAGCAGTACTTC. The chain uses TRBV7-8 and TRBJ2-7; 12 bases are shared with TRBD2. Germline values: CDR1 SGHVS, CDR2 FQNEAQ. The CDR3 is 16 residues long. With V trimmed by 5 bases and J by 7 bases, 12 bases remained unmatched. Full variable domain (outside the CDR3, taken from reference TRBV7-8 and TRBJ2-7): GAGVSQSPRYKVAKRGQDVALRCDPISGHVSLFWYQQALGQGPEFLTYFQNEAQLDKSGLPSDRFFAERPEGSVSTLKIQRTQQEDSAVYLCASSQWTSGTPGEQYFGPGTRLTVT.

The CDR3 sequence: CASSAGLADEQYF. Here the CDR3 DNA reads TGTGCCAGCAGCGCGGGACTAGCCGATGAGCAGTACTTC. V usage is TRBV5-4 and J usage is TRBJ2-7, with 9 bases that match TRBD2. This CDR3 spans 13 amino acids. CDR1 is SGHNT, CDR2 YYREEE, per germline (reference sequence). Losses at the gene ends were 4 bases for V and 7 bases for J; bases not matched to a gene: 6.

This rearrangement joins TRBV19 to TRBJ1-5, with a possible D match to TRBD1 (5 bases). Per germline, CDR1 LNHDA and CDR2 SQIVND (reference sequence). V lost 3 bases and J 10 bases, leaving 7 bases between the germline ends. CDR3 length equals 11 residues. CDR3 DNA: TGTGCCAGTAGTATGGGGACCCCCCAGCATTTT. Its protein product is CASSMGTPQHF.

CDR3 coding DNA: TGTGCCAGCAGGCCGGGACAGAGAAGTGGCTACACCTTC. It specifies CASRPGQRSGYTF. The genes are TRBV6-6 and TRBJ1-2, with 7 bases fitting TRBD1. V gave up 6 bases and J gave up 7 bases; unmatched junction bases: 8. CDR3 size: 13 residues. The germline CDR1 and CDR2 sequences are MNHNY and SVGAGI (reference sequence).

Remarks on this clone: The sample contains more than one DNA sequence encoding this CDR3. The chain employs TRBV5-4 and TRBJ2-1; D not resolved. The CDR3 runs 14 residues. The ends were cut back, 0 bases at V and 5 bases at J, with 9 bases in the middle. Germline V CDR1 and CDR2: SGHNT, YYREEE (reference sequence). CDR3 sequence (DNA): TGTGCCAGCAGCTTGGTGGAATGGGACAATGAGCAGTTCTTC. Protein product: CASSLVEWDNEQFF.

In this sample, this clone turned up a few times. The CDR3 DNA sequence: TGTGCCAGCAGCCCTCTCCTCGACTTCAATGAGCAGTTCTTC. Translation gives CASSPLLDFNEQFF. This chain connects TRBV14 to TRBJ2-1; D is uncertain. CDR1 is SGHDN and CDR2 is FVKESK in the germline V gene. Trimming left V 4 bases short and J 6 bases short, with 13 bases between. This CDR3 spans 14 amino acids.

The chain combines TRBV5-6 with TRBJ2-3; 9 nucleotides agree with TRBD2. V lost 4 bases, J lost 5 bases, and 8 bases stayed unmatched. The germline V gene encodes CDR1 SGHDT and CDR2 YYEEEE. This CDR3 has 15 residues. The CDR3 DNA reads TGTGCCAGCAGCCGTAGCGGGAGTCTTTTAGATACGCAGTATTTT. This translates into CASSRSGSLLDTQYF.

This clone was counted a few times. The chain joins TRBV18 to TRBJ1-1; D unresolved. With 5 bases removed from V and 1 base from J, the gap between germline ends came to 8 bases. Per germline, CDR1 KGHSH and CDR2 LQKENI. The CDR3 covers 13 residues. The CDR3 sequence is CASSVDGNTEAFF. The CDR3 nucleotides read TGTGCCAGCTCAGTCGACGGGAACACTGAAGCTTTCTTT.

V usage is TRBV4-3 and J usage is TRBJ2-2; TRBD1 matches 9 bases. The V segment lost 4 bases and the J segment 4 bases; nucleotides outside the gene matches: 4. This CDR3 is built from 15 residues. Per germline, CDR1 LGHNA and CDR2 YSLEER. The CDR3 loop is CASSLGTGRTGELFF. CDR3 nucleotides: TGCGCCAGCAGCCTTGGGACAGGGCGCACCGGGGAGCTGTTTTTT.

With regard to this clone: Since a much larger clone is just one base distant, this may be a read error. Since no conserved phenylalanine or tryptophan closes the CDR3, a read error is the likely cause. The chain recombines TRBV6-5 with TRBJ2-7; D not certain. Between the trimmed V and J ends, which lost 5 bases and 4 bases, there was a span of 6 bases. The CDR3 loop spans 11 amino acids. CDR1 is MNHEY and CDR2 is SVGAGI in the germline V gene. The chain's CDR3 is CASSQQYEQYL. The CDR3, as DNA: TGTGCCAGCAGTCAACAATACGAGCAGTACCTC.

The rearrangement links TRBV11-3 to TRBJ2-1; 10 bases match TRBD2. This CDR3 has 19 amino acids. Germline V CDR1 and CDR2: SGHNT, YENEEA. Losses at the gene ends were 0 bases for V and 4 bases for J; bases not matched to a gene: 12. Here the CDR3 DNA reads TGTGCCAGCAGCTTAGATCGCTTGGGGGCTAGCGGGAGTTACAATGAGCAGTTCTTC. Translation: CASSLDRLGASGSYNEQFF.

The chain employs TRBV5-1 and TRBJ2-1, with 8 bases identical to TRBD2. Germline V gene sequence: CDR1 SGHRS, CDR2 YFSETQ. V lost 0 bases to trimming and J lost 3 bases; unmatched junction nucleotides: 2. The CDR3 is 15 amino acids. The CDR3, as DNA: TGCGCCAGCAGCTTGGGTAGCGGGGTCTACAATGAGCAGTTCTTC. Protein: CASSLGSGVYNEQFF.

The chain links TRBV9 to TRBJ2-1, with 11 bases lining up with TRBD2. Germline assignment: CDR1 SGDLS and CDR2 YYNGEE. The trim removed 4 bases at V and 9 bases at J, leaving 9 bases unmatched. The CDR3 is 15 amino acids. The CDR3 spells CASSPVSGRGGEQFF. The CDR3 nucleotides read TGTGCCAGCAGCCCAGTTAGCGGGAGGGGGGGTGAGCAGTTCTTC.